The table lists the clone carrying this T cell receptor beta chain with a few counts. The sample originates from a study of shared T cell receptors in the human thymus. Data came from immunoSEQ multiplex PCR; TCRdb stores just in-frame clones and leaves some out. The sample gives about 500,000 clones, 78% of which show up once; more than 0.01% is in the top ten. Per the germline V gene, CDR1 is SGHDN and CDR2 is FVKESK. The CDR3 covers 15 residues. The J segment lost 6 bases and the V segment lost 4 bases, leaving 2 bases of the junction unmatched. These data were also filed under a second study, of human thymus T cells. That report adds: Samples came from healthy Finnish infants during open corrective cardiac surgery. Gene usage (both V and J) appeared biased in thymic and blood repertoires.

The receptor comes from a boy in the first two years of life with a congenital heart defect. Sequenced material: thymocytes. This chain links TRBV14 with TRBJ2-1; 14 nucleotides align to TRBD2. CDR3 nucleotides: TGTGCCAGCAGCCTCGGGACTAGCGGGAGCAATGAGCAGTTCTTC. Protein product: CASSLGTSGSNEQFF.